This T cell receptor (beta chain) was found in a study of blood T cells in healthy people across ages. This clonotype was observed a handful of times. Its antigen remains unknown. Notes on the study in general: Not knowing donor CMV status may have confounded expanded clonotype changes. Naive T cell percentage showed a strong correlation with the diversity of TCR beta. While age rose, TCR beta diversity per million T cells dropped in a roughly linear way.

The second PCR ran about 6 to 11 cycles with a sample-barcoded 5' primer and J-beta primers. A template-switch adaptor with 12 random nucleotides tagged each cDNA molecule. TCRdb reanalysed the 5' RACE reads using MiXCR and keeps one entry per CDR3 protein. The sample consists of about 900,000 distinct CDR3 sequences, approximately 65% of them appearing once. Per germline, CDR1 SGHTA and CDR2 FQGTGA. V was clipped by 5 bases and J by 6 bases; unmatched bases: 12. The CDR3 is 15 amino acids. The chain links TRBV7-3 to TRBJ1-2, with 7 bases aligning to TRBD1. The material sequenced was blood. The clonotype originates from a young man in good health. The CDR3 sequence is CASSPEQGFMNGYTF. CDR3 nucleotide sequence: TGTGCCAGCAGCCCCGAACAGGGGTTCATGAATGGCTACACCTTC. The variable domain in full, with the rest retrieved from reference TRBV7-3 and TRBJ1-2, is GAGVSQTPSNKVTEKGKYVELRCDPISGHTALYWYRQSLGQGPEFLIYFQGTGAADDSGLPNDRFFAVRPEGSVSTLKIQRTERGDSAVYLCASSPEQGFMNGYTFGSGTRLTVV.